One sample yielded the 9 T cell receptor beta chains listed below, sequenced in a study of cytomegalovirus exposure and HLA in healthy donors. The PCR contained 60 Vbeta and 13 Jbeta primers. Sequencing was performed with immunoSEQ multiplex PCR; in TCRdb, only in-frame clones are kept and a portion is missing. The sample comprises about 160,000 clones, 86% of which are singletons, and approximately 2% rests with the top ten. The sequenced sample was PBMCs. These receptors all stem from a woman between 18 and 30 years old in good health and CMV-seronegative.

The CDR3 DNA follows: TGTGCCAGCAGCCTGGCGGCGTCTAGCAATCAGCCCCAGCATTTT. Translating it yields CASSLAASSNQPQHF. The chain uses TRBV6-5 and TRBJ1-5; D is undetermined. Trimming pared 6 bases from V and 0 bases from J, leaving 12 bases between. The CDR3 is 15 amino acids. Germline V gives CDR1 MNHEY, CDR2 SVGAGI.

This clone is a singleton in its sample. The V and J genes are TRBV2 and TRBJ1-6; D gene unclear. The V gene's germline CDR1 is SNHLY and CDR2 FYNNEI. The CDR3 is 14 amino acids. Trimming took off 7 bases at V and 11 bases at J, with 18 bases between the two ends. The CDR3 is CASTDDGGQTPLHF. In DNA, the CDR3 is TGTGCCAGCACTGATGATGGAGGGCAGACACCCCTCCACTTT.

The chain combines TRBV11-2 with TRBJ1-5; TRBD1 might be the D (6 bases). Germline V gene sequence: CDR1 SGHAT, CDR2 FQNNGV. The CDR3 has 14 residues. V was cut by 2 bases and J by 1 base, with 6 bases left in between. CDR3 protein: CASSLQGSNQPQHF. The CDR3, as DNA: TGTGCCAGCAGCTTACAGGGGAGCAATCAGCCCCAGCATTTT.

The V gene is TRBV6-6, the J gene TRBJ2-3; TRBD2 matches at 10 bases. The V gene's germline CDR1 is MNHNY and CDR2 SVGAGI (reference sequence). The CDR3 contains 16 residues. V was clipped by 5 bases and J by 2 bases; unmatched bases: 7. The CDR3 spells CASSKLAGLPTDTQYF. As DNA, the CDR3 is TGTGCCAGCAGTAAACTAGCGGGGCTTCCCACAGATACGCAGTATTTT.

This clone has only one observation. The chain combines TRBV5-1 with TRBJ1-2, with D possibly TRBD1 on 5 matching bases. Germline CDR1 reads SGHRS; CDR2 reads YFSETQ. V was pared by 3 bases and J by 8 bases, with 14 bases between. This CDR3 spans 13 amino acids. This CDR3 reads CASSSPGGGGYTF. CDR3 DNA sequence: TGCGCCAGCAGCTCCCCCGGGGGTGGGGGCTACACCTTC.

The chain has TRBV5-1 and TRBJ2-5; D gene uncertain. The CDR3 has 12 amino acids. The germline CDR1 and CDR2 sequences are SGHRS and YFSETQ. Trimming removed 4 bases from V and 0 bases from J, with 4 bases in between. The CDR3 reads CASSRYQETQYF. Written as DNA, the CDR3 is TGCGCCAGCAGCCGGTACCAAGAGACCCAGTACTTC.

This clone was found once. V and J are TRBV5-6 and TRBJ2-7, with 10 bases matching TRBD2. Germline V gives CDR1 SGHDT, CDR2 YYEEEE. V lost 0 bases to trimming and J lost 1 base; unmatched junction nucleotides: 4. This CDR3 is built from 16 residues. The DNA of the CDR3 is TGTGCCAGCAGCTTGGGAGGAGCGGGAGGGTCCTACGAGCAGTACTTC. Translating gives CASSLGGAGGSYEQYF.

CDR3 coding DNA: TGTGCCAGCAGCTTCGGTCGCGAGCAGTACTTC. It translates to CASSFGREQYF. The chain is built from TRBV7-9 and TRBJ2-7; D call uncertain. Trimming left V 3 bases short and J 6 bases short, with 6 bases between. This CDR3 has 11 residues. Per the germline V gene, CDR1 is SEHNR and CDR2 is FQNEAQ (reference sequence).

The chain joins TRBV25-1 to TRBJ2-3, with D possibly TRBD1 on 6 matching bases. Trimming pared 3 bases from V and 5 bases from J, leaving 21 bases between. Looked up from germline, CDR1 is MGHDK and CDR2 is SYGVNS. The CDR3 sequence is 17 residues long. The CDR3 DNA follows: TGTGCCAGCAGTGATACTATGGGACACCTACACATAGATACGCAGTATTTT. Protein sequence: CASSDTMGHLHIDTQYF.